The 30 T cell receptor beta chains below were found in one sample sequenced in a study of CD8+CD57+ T cells in acquired aplastic anemia. Genomic DNA, serving as template, underwent TCR beta VDJ and CDR3 profiling. TCRdb called the reads again in MiXCR, with one record for every CDR3 protein. The table shows 300,000 or so distinct CDR3 sequences, with 55% to 60% occurring only once. Source material: sorted CD4+, CD8+, or CD8+CD57+ T cells (not recorded which) from PBMCs. The receptors here all came from a human donor with severe aplastic anemia or a healthy control (not recorded which).

This clonotype was recorded at least ten times. The genes are TRBV11-3 and TRBJ2-2; D may be TRBD1 (6 bases). CDR3 length: 16 residues. Germline-derived CDR1 and CDR2 are SGHNT and YENEEA. The germline V and J ends were trimmed by 4 bases and 0 bases, with 12 bases remaining between them. CDR3 sequence: CASSSWTATNTGELFF. The CDR3 nucleotides are TGTGCCAGCAGCTCTTGGACAGCGACGAACACCGGGGAGCTGTTTTTT.

The rearrangement uses TRBV29-1 and TRBJ1-5; TRBD1 matches 9 bases. CDR3 size: 14 residues. Per the germline V gene, CDR1 is SQVTM and CDR2 is ANQGSEA. The V gene end was trimmed by 5 bases and the J gene end by 3 bases; junction bases not matched to a gene: 5. CDR3 DNA: TGCAGCGTTTGGACAGGGGAGGTCAATCAGCCCCAGCATTTT. Its translation: CSVWTGEVNQPQHF. Looking up the rest from reference TRBV29-1 and TRBJ1-5 gives the full variable domain: SAVISQKPSRDICQRGTSLTIQCQVDSQVTMMFWYRQQPGQSLTLIATANQGSEATYESGFVIDKFPISRPNLTFSTLTVSNMSPEDSSIYLCSVWTGEVNQPQHFGDGTRLSIL.

This clonotype was detected a few times. This sequence joins TRBV9 and TRBJ1-4; D possibly corresponds to TRBD1 (5 bases). Trimming pared 0 bases from V and 5 bases from J, leaving 17 bases between. Germline CDR1 and CDR2: SGDLS and YYNGEE. The CDR3 contains 17 residues. The CDR3, as DNA: TGTGCCAGCAGCGTAGGGGGCCGTTTCCGGCGGAATGAAAAACTGTTTTTT. It specifies CASSVGGRFRRNEKLFF.

This clonotype was detected many times. The CDR3 is CASSPDTEQYF. CDR3 bases: TGTGCCAGCTCACCAGACACCGAGCAGTACTTC. This chain links TRBV18 with TRBJ2-7; D gene uncertain. Looked up from germline, CDR1 is KGHSH and CDR2 is LQKENI. CDR3 length: 11 amino acids. The germline V and J ends were trimmed by 2 bases and 6 bases, with 5 bases remaining between them.

CDR3 residues: CASSRTVETQYF. DNA of the CDR3: TGTGCCAGCAGTCGGACAGTAGAGACCCAGTACTTC. V usage is TRBV12-3 or TRBV12-4 and J usage is TRBJ2-5; TRBD1 might be the D (6 bases). The CDR3 runs 12 residues. Trimming removed 5 bases from V and 4 bases from J, with 8 bases in between.

The V call is TRBV4-2, the J call TRBJ2-1; TRBD2 matches at 14 bases. The germline gives CDR1 LGHNA, CDR2 YNFKEQ. The CDR3 is made up of 16 amino acids. With V trimmed by 3 bases and J by 8 bases, 6 bases remained unmatched. CDR3 DNA: TGTGCCAGCAGCCACACCGGGACTAGCGGGGGAGATGAGCAGTTCTTC. Amino acid sequence: CASSHTGTSGGDEQFF.

This clonotype was seen many times. The junction departs from the called germline gene at one end, perhaps through a read error. The J gene is TRBJ1-1, the V gene TRBV28, with D possibly being TRBD1 (6 bases). There are 13 residues in the CDR3. Looked up from germline, CDR1 is MDHEN and CDR2 is SYDVKM. Written as DNA, the CDR3 is TGCGCCAGCAGCCTCGGACAGCCCACTGAAGCTTTCTTT. Its translation is CASSLGQPTEAFF.

A word on this clonotype: One end of the junction does not line up with germline, which may come from a read error. The CDR3 DNA is TGTGCCAGCTCCCGGACAGGACCAAACACTGAAGCTGTCTTT. Translating it yields CASSRTGPNTEAVF. The genes are TRBV12-3 or TRBV12-4 and TRBJ1-1, with TRBD1 matching over 7 bases. The CDR3 length is 14 residues.

The rearrangement joins TRBV2 to TRBJ2-5, with no clear D. Looked up from germline, CDR1 is SNHLY and CDR2 is FYNNEI. Trimming cost V 5 bases and J 5 bases, with 9 bases left between them. The CDR3 has 12 residues. The CDR3 DNA is TGTGCCAGCAGTCGGGTCCCGGAGACCCAGTACTTC. Protein sequence: CASSRVPETQYF.

This clonotype has a handful of counts. An end of the junction does not agree with germline; a read error may underlie this. The chain uses TRBV6-5 and TRBJ2-3, with a weak D call TRBD2 (5 bases). In germline, CDR1 is MNHEY, CDR2 SVGAGI. This CDR3 has 16 amino acids. The CDR3 here is CASSEYGGWGTDTQYF. CDR3 sequence (DNA): TGCGCCAGCAGTGAGTACGGCGGGTGGGGCACAGATACGCAGTATTTT.

This rearrangement joins TRBV15 to TRBJ1-1, with TRBD1 matching over 9 bases. Germline loops: CDR1 LNHNV, CDR2 YYDKDF (reference sequence). This CDR3 has 16 residues. Trimming removed 5 bases from V and 6 bases from J; junction bases left unmatched: 13. The chain's CDR3 is CATSRTGQGRSAEAFF. CDR3 nucleotides: TGTGCCACCAGCCGAACGGGACAGGGACGGAGCGCTGAAGCTTTCTTT.

The V and J genes are TRBV7-2 and TRBJ2-1, with TRBD2 matching 13 bases. With 4 bases clipped from V and 8 bases from J, the junction kept 2 bases outside the gene matches. Germline V gives CDR1 SGHTA, CDR2 FQGNSA. The CDR3 is made up of 14 amino acids. CDR3 in amino acids: CASSWTSGGHEQFF. The DNA for the CDR3 is TGTGCCAGCAGCTGGACTAGCGGGGGCCATGAGCAGTTCTTC.

In its sample, this clonotype was seen many times. Written as DNA, the CDR3 is TGTGCCAGCAGCTTAGGGGCGGGGGGGGTCCAAGAGACCCAGTACTTC. Its translation is CASSLGAGGVQETQYF. This chain uses TRBV7-6 with TRBJ2-5; 9 bases line up with TRBD2. V shed 1 base and J 1 base; nucleotides not matched to a gene: 4. CDR1 SGHVS and CDR2 FNYEAQ come from the germline V gene. The CDR3 consists of 16 residues.

This clonotype has more than one count but fewer than ten. This rearrangement joins TRBV15 to TRBJ2-5, with a weak D call TRBD2 (7 bases). Germline V gene lookup returns CDR1 LNHNV and CDR2 YYDKDF (reference sequence). V was clipped by 1 base and J by 4 bases, with 34 bases between them. The CDR3 extends over 22 amino acids. CDR3 residues: CATSRVRGVGQTPGGFRETQYF. CDR3 DNA: TGTGCCACCAGCAGAGTCCGGGGGGTAGGACAGACGCCCGGGGGGTTTAGAGAGACCCAGTACTTC.

This clonotype appeared many times. This chain joins TRBV5-1 and TRBJ2-7, with D tentatively TRBD1 (5 bases). The CDR3 loop spans 15 amino acids. Per the germline V gene, CDR1 is SGHRS and CDR2 is YFSETQ. V lost 0 bases and J 1 base, leaving 11 bases between the germline ends. In DNA, the CDR3 is TGCGCCAGCAGCTTGGCGGCAGGGCTGTCCTACGAGCAGTACTTC. Translated, it gives CASSLAAGLSYEQYF.

The chain is built from TRBV6-5 and TRBJ1-3, with unresolved D. This CDR3 comprises 17 residues. V was clipped by 0 bases and J by 4 bases, with 16 bases between them. Germline loops: CDR1 MNHEY, CDR2 SVGAGI. The CDR3 spells CASSYSRVGLAGNTIYF. CDR3 sequence (DNA): TGTGCCAGCAGTTACTCGAGAGTGGGTTTAGCGGGAAACACCATATATTTT.

This sequence joins TRBV29-1 and TRBJ1-1, with D possibly matching TRBD1 (5 bases). There are 16 residues in the CDR3. V was shortened by 6 bases and J by 0 bases, with 20 bases between the two germline ends. Looked up from germline, CDR1 is SQVTM and CDR2 is ANQGSEA. CDR3 loop: CSVGGPGTYMNTEAFF. CDR3 coding DNA: TGCAGCGTCGGAGGGCCAGGGACCTACATGAACACTGAAGCTTTCTTT.

The rearrangement links TRBV20-1 to TRBJ1-1; D is uncertain. The germline V gene has CDR1 DFQATT and CDR2 SNEGSKA (reference sequence). Trimming took 7 bases from V and 7 from J, leaving 22 bases between them. The CDR3 is 14 amino acids. The CDR3 bases are TGCAGTGGTATAGCGGGGAGTTTATACAATGAAGCTTTCTTT. It translates to CSGIAGSLYNEAFF.

This clonotype was seen many times. J is TRBJ2-2 and V is TRBV11-3, with 9 bases that match TRBD1. The V and J ends lost 5 bases and 1 base, in that order; junction bases with no gene match: 2. The CDR3 consists of 15 residues. CDR1 is SGHNT and CDR2 is YENEEA in the germline V gene. The CDR3 protein is CASSKGQGNTGELFF. CDR3 coding DNA: TGTGCCAGCAGCAAGGGACAGGGGAACACCGGGGAGCTGTTTTTT.

As for this clonotype: Sequence at one end of the junction differs from germline and may be a read error. This rearrangement joins TRBV10-3 to TRBJ2-2; D gene ambiguous. Germline lookup yields CDR1 ENHRY and CDR2 SYGVKD. This CDR3 comprises 16 residues. CDR3 amino acids: CASSYVELGMAGELFF. The CDR3 DNA is TGTGCCAGCAGTTACGTCGAGCTCGGTATGGCCGGGGAGCTGTTTTTT.

This clonotype was counted many times. The V gene is TRBV19, the J gene TRBJ2-3; no clear D gene. V was shortened by 7 bases and J by 3 bases, with 14 bases between the two germline ends. The V gene's germline CDR1 is LNHDA and CDR2 SQIVND (reference sequence). The CDR3 contains 14 residues. CDR3: CASTPLLGTDTQYF. The CDR3 nucleotides read TGTGCCAGTACCCCCCTCCTGGGGACAGATACGCAGTATTTT.

V is TRBV7-9 and J is TRBJ2-2; D not certain. Germline V gene lookup returns CDR1 SEHNR and CDR2 FQNEAQ (reference sequence). V shed 5 bases and J shed 3 bases, with 19 bases lying between them. The length of the CDR3 is 17 residues. CDR3 bases: TGTGCCAGCAGCCCCTTCCTGGGCGTTCCGGACACCGGGGAGCTGTTTTTT. Translated, it gives CASSPFLGVPDTGELFF.

The CDR3 reads CASSKPGQGAQTEAFF. The CDR3 DNA reads TGTGCCAGTTCCAAACCGGGACAGGGGGCGCAGACTGAAGCTTTCTTT. V gene TRBV19 combines with J gene TRBJ1-1, with 12 positions matching TRBD1. Germline V gene data show CDR1 as LNHDA and CDR2 as SQIVND (reference sequence). J lost 5 bases, V lost 8 bases, and 12 bases had no gene match. There are 16 residues in the CDR3.

The V call is TRBV9, the J call TRBJ2-5, with 10 bases aligning to TRBD1. Germline loops: CDR1 SGDLS, CDR2 YYNGEE. The ends lost 4 bases at V and 5 bases at J; junction bases unmatched: 8. This CDR3 contains 15 residues. The CDR3: CASSRGTGAGETQYF. CDR3 in DNA: TGTGCCAGCAGCAGGGGGACAGGGGCGGGTGAGACCCAGTACTTC.

Ten or more counts support this clonotype. V and J are TRBV6-2 or TRBV6-3 and TRBJ2-3; 10 bases align to TRBD2. Germline loops: CDR1 MNHEY, CDR2 SVGEGT. The junction had 8 bases not matched to a gene; V was cut back by 6 bases and J by 5 bases. The CDR3 totals 15 residues. The CDR3 loop is CASRSSGGVEDTQYF. The DNA of the CDR3 is TGTGCCAGCAGATCTAGCGGGGGTGTCGAAGATACGCAGTATTTT.

To note about this clonotype: A read error may account for a junction end that differs from germline. CDR3 loop: CGSSVPRYTQETQYF. Here the CDR3 DNA reads TGTGGCAGCAGCGTACCCCGATACACGCAAGAGACCCAGTACTTC. The J gene is TRBJ2-5, the V gene TRBV7-2; D is undetermined. CDR3 length: 15 residues. CDR1 is SGHTA and CDR2 is FQGNSA in the germline V gene.

This clonotype turned up a few times. Germline is not matched at one junction end, which may reflect a read error. V and J are TRBV4-1 and TRBJ2-1; D gene ambiguous. The CDR3 is 13 amino acids. In germline, CDR1 is MGHRA, CDR2 YSYEKL. The CDR3 sequence: CASSQDLWRRQLF. The CDR3, as DNA: TGCGCCAGCAGCCAAGATCTATGGCGACGTCAACTCTTC.

The chain links TRBV9 to TRBJ2-2; D may be TRBD2 (6 bases). CDR1 and CDR2 from the germline V gene are SGDLS and YYNGEE. The CDR3 covers 13 residues. Between the trimmed V and J ends, which lost 3 bases and 8 bases, there was a span of 11 bases. The CDR3 sequence: CASSGGRKGELFF. The DNA for the CDR3 is TGTGCCAGCAGCGGAGGGAGGAAGGGGGAGCTGTTTTTT.

This sequence joins TRBV9 and TRBJ1-1; D is ambiguous. From germline, CDR1 is SGDLS and CDR2 YYNGEE. V lost 0 bases to trimming and J lost 2 bases, with 5 bases between them. The CDR3 length is 13 residues. Here the CDR3 reads CASSVVPNTEAFF. The CDR3 nucleotides read TGTGCCAGCAGCGTAGTACCAAACACTGAAGCTTTCTTT.

This clonotype was recorded at least ten times. The chain joins TRBV19 to TRBJ2-1; D possibly corresponds to TRBD2 (6 bases). The CDR3 sequence is 14 residues long. Germline V CDR1 and CDR2: LNHDA, SQIVND (reference sequence). Deletions cut 9 bases from V and 6 bases from J, with 18 bases between. CDR3 in DNA: TGTGCCAGCAATCCCTTCGCCGGGGGCAATGAGCAGTTCTTC. Translated, it gives CASNPFAGGNEQFF.